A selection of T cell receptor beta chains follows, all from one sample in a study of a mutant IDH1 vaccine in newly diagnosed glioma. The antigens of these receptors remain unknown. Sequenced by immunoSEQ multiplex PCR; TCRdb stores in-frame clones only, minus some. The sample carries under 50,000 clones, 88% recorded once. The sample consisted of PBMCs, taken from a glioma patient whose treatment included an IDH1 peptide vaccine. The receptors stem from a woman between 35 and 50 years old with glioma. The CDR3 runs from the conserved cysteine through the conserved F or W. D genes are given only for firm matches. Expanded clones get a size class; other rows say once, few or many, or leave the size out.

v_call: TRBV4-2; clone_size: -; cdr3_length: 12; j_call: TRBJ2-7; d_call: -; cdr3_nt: TGTGCCAGCAGCCGGAACGAGGGCGAGCAGTACTTC; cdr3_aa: CASSRNEGEQYF
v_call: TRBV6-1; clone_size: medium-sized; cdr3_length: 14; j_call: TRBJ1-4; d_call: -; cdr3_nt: TGTGCCAGCAGGACAATCTACTATAATGAAAAACTGTTTTTT; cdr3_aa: CASRTIYYNEKLFF
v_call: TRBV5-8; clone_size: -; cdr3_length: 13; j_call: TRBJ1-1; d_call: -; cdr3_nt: TGTGCCAGCAGCCGTTTTTTACACAGTGAAGCTTTCTTT; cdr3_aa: CASSRFLHSEAFF
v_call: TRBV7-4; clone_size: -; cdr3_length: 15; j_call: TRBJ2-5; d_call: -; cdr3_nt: TGTGCCAGCAGCCGGACTGGCCTGGGGTGGGAGACCCAGTACTTC; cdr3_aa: CASSRTGLGWETQYF
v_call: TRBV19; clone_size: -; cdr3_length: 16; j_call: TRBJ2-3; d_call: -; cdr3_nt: TGTGCCAGTAGTATAGGCACCGGTTCTAACACAGATACGCAGTATTTT; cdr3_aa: CASSIGTGSNTDTQYF
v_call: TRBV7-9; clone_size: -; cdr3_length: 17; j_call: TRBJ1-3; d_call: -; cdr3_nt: TGTGCCAGCAGCTTGGAATGGGGGATAGTCTCTGGAAACACCATATATTTT; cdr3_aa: CASSLEWGIVSGNTIYF
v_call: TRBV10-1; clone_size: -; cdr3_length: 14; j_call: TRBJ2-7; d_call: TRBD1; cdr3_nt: TGCGCCAGCAGTGCGGGACAGGGGTCCTACGAGCAGTACTTC; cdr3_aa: CASSAGQGSYEQYF
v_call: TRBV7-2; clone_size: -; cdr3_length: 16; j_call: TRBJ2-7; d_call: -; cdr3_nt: TGTGCCAGCAGCCTAATGCCGGGGGGCATTCTGGACGAGCAGTACTTC; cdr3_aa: CASSLMPGGILDEQYF
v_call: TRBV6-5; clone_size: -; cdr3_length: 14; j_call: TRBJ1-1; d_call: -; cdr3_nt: TGTGCCAGCAGTTACCCGGGAATGAACACTGAAGCTTTCTTT; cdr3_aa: CASSYPGMNTEAFF
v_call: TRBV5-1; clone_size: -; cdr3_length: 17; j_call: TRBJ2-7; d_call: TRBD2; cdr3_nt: TGCGCCAGCAGCTTAACTAGCGGGAGGTCTCACTCCTACGAGCAGTACTTC; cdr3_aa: CASSLTSGRSHSYEQYF
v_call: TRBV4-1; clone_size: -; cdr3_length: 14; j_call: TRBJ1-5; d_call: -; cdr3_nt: TGCGCCAGCAGCCTCGGACGGGGCAATCAGCCCCAGCATTTT; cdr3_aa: CASSLGRGNQPQHF
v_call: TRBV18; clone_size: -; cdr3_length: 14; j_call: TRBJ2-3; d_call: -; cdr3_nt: TGTGCCAGCTCACCGGAGGGGAGGACAGATACGCAGTATTTT; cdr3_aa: CASSPEGRTDTQYF
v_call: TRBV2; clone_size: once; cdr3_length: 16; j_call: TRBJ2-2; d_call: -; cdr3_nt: TGTGCCAGCAGTGATCCCCGGGGGGCCTCTGGCGGGGAGCTGTTTTTT; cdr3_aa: CASSDPRGASGGELFF
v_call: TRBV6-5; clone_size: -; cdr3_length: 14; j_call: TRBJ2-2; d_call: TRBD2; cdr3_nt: TGTGCCAGCAGCCGGACTAGCTTAGGCGGGGAGCTGTTTTTT; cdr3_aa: CASSRTSLGGELFF
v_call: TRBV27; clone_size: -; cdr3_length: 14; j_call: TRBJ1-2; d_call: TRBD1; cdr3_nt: TGTGCCAGCAGCGAGGGGGCGTACAGCTATGGCTACACCTTC; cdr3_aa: CASSEGAYSYGYTF
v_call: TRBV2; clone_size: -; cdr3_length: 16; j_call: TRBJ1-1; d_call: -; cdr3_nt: TGTGCCAGCAGTTTCCCTCGAGGACAACGGAACACTGAAGCTTTCTTT; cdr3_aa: CASSFPRGQRNTEAFF
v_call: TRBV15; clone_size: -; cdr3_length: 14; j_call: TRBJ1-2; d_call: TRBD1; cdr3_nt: TGTGCCACCAGCAGAGAGGGACAGTCATATGGCTACACCTTC; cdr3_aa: CATSREGQSYGYTF
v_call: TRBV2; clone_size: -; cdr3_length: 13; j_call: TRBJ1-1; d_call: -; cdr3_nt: TGTGCCAGCAGTGGTCAAATGAACACTGAAGCTTTCTTT; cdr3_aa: CASSGQMNTEAFF
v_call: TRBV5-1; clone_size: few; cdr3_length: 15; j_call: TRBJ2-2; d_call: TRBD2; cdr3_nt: TGCGCCAGCAGCAACGGGGGACTAAACACCGGGGAGCTGTTTTTT; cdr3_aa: CASSNGGLNTGELFF
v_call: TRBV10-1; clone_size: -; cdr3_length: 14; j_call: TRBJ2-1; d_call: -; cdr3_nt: TGCGCCAGCAGTGAGCCGGGGACAAGCAATGAGCAGTTCTTC; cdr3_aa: CASSEPGTSNEQFF
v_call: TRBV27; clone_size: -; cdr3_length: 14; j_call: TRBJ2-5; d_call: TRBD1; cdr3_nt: TGTGCCAGCAGAATAGGGACAGGAGGAGAGACCCAGTACTTC; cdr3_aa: CASRIGTGGETQYF
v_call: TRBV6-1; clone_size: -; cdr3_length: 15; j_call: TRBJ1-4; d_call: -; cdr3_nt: TGTGCCAGCAGTCTGATTGAGGGTGGTGGTGAAAAACTGTTTTTT; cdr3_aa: CASSLIEGGGEKLFF
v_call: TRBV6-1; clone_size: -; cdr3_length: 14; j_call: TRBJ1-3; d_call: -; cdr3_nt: TGTGCCAGCAGCATCGGGACTGTTGGAAACACCATATATTTT; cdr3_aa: CASSIGTVGNTIYF
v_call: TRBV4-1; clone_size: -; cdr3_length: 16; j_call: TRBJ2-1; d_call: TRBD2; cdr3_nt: TGCGCCAGCAGCCAAGGGCCAGCGGGATCTTACAATGAGCAGTTCTTC; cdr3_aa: CASSQGPAGSYNEQFF
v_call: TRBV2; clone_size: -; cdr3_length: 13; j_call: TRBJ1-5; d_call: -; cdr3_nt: TGTGCCAGCACAATACTTAGCAATCAGCCCCAGCATTTT; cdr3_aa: CASTILSNQPQHF
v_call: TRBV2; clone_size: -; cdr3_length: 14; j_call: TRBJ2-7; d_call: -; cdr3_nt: TGTGCCAGCAGGGCCGAGGGGTCCACCTACGAGCAGTACTTC; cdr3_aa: CASRAEGSTYEQYF
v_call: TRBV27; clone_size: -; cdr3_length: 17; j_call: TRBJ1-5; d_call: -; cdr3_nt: TGTGCCAGCAGTTTATCGTCGGGGTTTGAAAGCAATCAGCCCCAGCATTTT; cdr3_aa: CASSLSSGFESNQPQHF
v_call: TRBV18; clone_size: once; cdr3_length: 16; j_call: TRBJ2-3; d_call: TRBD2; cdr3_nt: TGTGCCAGCTCTCGACTAGCGGGTGGGATCGCGGATACGCAGTATTTT; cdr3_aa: CASSRLAGGIADTQYF
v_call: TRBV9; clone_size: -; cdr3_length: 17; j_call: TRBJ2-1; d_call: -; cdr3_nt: TGTGCCAGCAGCGTAGCTTTAAGGGGGTCCAAGGGAAATGAGCAGTTCTTC; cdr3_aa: CASSVALRGSKGNEQFF
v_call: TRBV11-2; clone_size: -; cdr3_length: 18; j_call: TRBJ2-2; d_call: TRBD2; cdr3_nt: TGTGCCAGCAGCTTAGGCCGCCTTGGCGGGAGGAGAACCGGGGAGCTGTTTTTT; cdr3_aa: CASSLGRLGGRRTGELFF
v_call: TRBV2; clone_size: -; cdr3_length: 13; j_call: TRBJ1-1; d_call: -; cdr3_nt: TGTGCCAGCACGGTGGCGCCCTTCACTGAAGCTTTCTTT; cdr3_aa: CASTVAPFTEAFF
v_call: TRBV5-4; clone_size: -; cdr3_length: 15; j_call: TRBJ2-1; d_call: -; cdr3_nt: TGTGCCAGCAGGGCCAGGCGCGGGGATTACAATGAGCAGTTCTTC; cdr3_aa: CASRARRGDYNEQFF
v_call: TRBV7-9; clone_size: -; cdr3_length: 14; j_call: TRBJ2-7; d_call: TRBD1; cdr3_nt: TGTGCCAGCAGCCCTAGAGACAGGGGTTACGAGCAGTACTTC; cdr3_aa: CASSPRDRGYEQYF
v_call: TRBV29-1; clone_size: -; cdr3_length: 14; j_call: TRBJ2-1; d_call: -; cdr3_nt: TGCAGCGTTGGCGAGGCGGGCTCCTACAATGAGCAGTTCTTC; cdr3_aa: CSVGEAGSYNEQFF
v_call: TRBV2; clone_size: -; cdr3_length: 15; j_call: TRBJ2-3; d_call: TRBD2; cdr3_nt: TGTGCCAGCAGTGCTAGCGGGAGTAACACAGATACGCAGTATTTT; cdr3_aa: CASSASGSNTDTQYF
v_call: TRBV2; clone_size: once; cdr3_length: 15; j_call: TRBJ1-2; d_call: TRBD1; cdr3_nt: TGTGCCAGCAGTGATCGGACAGGGGGCAACTATGGCTACACCTTC; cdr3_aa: CASSDRTGGNYGYTF
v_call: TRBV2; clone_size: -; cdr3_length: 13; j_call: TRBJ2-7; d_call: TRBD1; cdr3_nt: TGTGCCAGCACTAGGGACAGGGCGAGGGAGCAGTACTTC; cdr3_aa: CASTRDRAREQYF
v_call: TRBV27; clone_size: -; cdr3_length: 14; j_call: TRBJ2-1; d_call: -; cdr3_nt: TGTGCCAGCAGTTTAAGACAGACCTACAATGAGCAGTTCTTC; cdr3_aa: CASSLRQTYNEQFF
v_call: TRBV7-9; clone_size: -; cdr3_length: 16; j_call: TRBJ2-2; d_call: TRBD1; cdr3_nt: TGTGCCAGCAGCGGATCCGGGACAGCGAACACCGGGGAGCTGTTTTTT; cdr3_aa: CASSGSGTANTGELFF
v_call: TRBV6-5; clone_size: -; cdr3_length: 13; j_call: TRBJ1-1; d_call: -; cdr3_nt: TGTGCCAGCATGGTCAATTCGAACACTGAAGCTTTCTTT; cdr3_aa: CASMVNSNTEAFF
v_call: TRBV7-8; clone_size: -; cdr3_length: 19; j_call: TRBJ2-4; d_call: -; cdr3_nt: TGTGCCAGCAGCTCAGGGACCCTGGTGGGTGACCGTGGAGGAAACATTCAGTACTTC; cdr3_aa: CASSSGTLVGDRGGNIQYF
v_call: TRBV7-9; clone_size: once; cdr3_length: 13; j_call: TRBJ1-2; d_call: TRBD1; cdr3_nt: TGTGCCAGCAGTCCAGGGGGCGTCTATGGCTACACCTTC; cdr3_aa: CASSPGGVYGYTF
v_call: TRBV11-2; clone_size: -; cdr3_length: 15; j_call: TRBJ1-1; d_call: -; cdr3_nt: TGTGCCAGCAGCTTGCTAGGGGGACTGAACACTGAAGCTTTCTTT; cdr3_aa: CASSLLGGLNTEAFF
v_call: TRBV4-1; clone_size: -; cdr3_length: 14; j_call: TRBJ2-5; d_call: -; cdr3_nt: TGCGCCAGCAGCCCAATCGTTCTAGCGGAGACCCAGTACTTC; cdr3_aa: CASSPIVLAETQYF
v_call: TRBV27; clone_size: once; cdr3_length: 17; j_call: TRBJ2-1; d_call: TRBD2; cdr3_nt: TGTGCCAGCAGTTTAAGGTTCGGGAGGGCCCCACCCAATGAGCAGTTCTTC; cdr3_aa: CASSLRFGRAPPNEQFF
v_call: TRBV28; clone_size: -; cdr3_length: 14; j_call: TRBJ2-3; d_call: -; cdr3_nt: TGTGCCAGCAGTTTGATAGGAGGCACAGATACGCAGTATTTT; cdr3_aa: CASSLIGGTDTQYF
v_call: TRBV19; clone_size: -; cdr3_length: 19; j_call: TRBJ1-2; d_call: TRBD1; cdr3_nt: TGTGCCAGTAGTATCTGGCTCTCGATTGACAGGGCGGTGGAAGAAGACTACACCTTC; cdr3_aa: CASSIWLSIDRAVEEDYTF
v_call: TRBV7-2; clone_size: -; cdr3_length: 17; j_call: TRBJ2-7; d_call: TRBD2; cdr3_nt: TGTGCCAGCAGCTGGGGTGGACTAGCGGAGCCCTCCTACGAGCAGTACTTC; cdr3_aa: CASSWGGLAEPSYEQYF
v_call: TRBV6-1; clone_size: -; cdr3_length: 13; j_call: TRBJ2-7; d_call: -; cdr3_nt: TGTGCCAGCAGTGAACTACCGCGGGTGGAGCAGTACTTC; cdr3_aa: CASSELPRVEQYF
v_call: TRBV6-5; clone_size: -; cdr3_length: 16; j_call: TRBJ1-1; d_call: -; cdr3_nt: TGTGCCAGCAGTTCCCTCTCGGGGGGAAGGGACACTGAAGCTTTCTTT; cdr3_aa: CASSSLSGGRDTEAFF
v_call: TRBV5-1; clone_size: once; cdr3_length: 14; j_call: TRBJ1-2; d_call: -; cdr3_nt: TGCGCCAGCAGCACTCGGGACGGAGCGTGGGGCTACACCTTC; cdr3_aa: CASSTRDGAWGYTF
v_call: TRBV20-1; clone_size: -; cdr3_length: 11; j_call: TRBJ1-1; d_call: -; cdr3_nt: TGCAGTGCTAGGCGTCAGCTGGAAGCTTTCTTT; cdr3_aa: CSARRQLEAFF
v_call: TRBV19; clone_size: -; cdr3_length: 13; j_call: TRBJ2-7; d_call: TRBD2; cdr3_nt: TGTGCCAGTAGTCCCGGGAGGCCCTACGAGCAGTACTTC; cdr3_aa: CASSPGRPYEQYF
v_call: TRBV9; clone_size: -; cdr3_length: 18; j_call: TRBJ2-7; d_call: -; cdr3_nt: TGTGCCAGCAGCGTAGACCATACACCGGACCGGGCCTTTGGCGAGCAGTACTTC; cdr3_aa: CASSVDHTPDRAFGEQYF
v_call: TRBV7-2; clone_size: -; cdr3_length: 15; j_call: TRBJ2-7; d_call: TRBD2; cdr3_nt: TGTGCCAGCAGTCGAGAAGCGGGGGCCCCCTACGAGCAGTACTTC; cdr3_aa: CASSREAGAPYEQYF
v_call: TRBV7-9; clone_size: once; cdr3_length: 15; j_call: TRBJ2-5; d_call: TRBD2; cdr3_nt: TGTGCCAGCAGCAACCTAGCGGGGGGGCAGGAGACCCAGTACTTC; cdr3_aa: CASSNLAGGQETQYF
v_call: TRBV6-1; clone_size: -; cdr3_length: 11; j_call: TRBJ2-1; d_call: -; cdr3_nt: TGTGCCAGCAGGAGAAGTAGTGAGCAGTTCTTC; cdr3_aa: CASRRSSEQFF
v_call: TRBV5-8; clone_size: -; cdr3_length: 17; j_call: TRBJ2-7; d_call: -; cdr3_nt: TGTGCCAGCACCAATACTCAACCGGGAACCCACTCCTACGAGCAGTACTTC; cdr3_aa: CASTNTQPGTHSYEQYF
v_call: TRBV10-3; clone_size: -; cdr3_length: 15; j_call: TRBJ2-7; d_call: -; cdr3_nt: TGTGCCATCAGCGCTGGCAGGAATCCTCAGATTGAGCAGTACTTC; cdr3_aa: CAISAGRNPQIEQYF